This T cell receptor (beta chain) was recovered during a study of regulatory T cells in long-lasting Graves disease (dated by TCRdb to the early 2020s). For the study in its entirety: To count as having persistent Graves' disease, a patient had to have received antithyroid drug treatment for over 5 years with TSH receptor autoantibodies remaining persistently positive. Peripheral blood TCR sequencing and RNA sequencing compared persistent Graves' disease patients with newly diagnosed Graves' disease patients. A total of around 35 samples underwent TCR sequencing, from roughly 13 patients with persistent Graves' disease and some 20 patients with newly diagnosed Graves' disease. The study took place in China and was registered as a clinical trial. Persistent Graves' disease patients in the clinical cohort had taken antithyroid drugs for about 10.3 years on average.

Summary of the overall study and its limitations: Peripheral blood alone was examined, since thyroid tissue, which constituted the primary lesion, could not be accessed. Sequencing and analysis were limited to the TCR beta chain. The authors acknowledged the small sample size as a limitation that may reduce accuracy. Compared with newly diagnosed patients, persistent Graves' disease patients had lower TCR Shannon entropy and fewer highly expanded clones, which suggests clonal expansion. Persistent patients shared more public clonotypes among themselves (2,741) than newly diagnosed patients did (approximately 900). Preferential use of TRBV28, TRBJ1-2 and TRBJ2-5 was observed in persistent disease, whereas TRBV20-1 and TRBJ2-1 were favored in newly diagnosed disease.

This clonotype occurred many times. The clone's antigen remains unknown. Per-base qualities were not stored, and no clone one base away is much larger. Receptor amplification or capture employed multiplex PCR. The instrument given in TCRdb is Illumina HiSeq 4000. To build TCR beta libraries, CDR3 regions were amplified by Arm-PCR using iRepertoire HTBI primers. PCR products were gel purified before sequencing. Processing in the source paper ran as follows. Across samples, 60 to 80 TRBV and 13 to 15 TRBJ segments were identified and used for gene usage analysis of CDR3 amino acid clonotypes. Filtered high-quality paired reads were merged into contigs using COPE and FqMerger. BLAST was used to align contigs to IMGT TRBV, TRBD and TRBJ reference genes, and CDR3 was defined according to IMGT. Clonotypes above 0.1% frequency were classified as highly expanded clones. Shannon entropy served as the measure of repertoire diversity, while the Gini coefficient captured V-J evenness. A clonotype was considered public if more than one individual shared it. The raw public data were reprocessed by TCRdb itself: fastp quality trimming at Q25, MiXCR clonotype calling, in-frame beta chains only. All rows with the same CDR3 protein become a single entry with the most common DNA and genes. Clone size and V and J calls follow TCRdb, not the original study. For this sample the table gives hundreds of thousands of distinct CDR3 sequences, of which approximately 21% were detected only once. About 7% of the sample lies in the top ten.

Trimming at the junction amounts to 4 bases on V and 6 bases on J, and the germline ends lie 19 bases apart. Spanning cysteine to phenylalanine, the CDR3 consists of 15 amino acids. The only DNA kept is the CDR3, 45 bases in frame from the first base. Looking up the germline V gene (reference sequence) yields CDR1 WNHNN and CDR2 SYGVQD. What the time point label conveys for this sample: persistent/refractory GD, antithyroid drugs over 5 years with positive TRAb. RNA was extracted from PBMCs in TRIzol for both TCR sequencing and RNA sequencing. The diagnosis of Graves' disease followed American Thyroid Association guidelines. Patients were recruited from an endocrinology department in Xi'an, China. Each patient gave approximately 10 milliliters of peripheral blood, collected in an EDTA anticoagulant tube. Ficoll Paque Plus density gradient separation was used to isolate PBMCs, and no further T cell sorting was performed. An Agilent 2100 Bioanalyzer and agarose gel were used to assess RNA quality, and a NanoDrop 2000 was used to measure RNA concentration.

This chain is built from TRBV10-1 and TRBJ2-7, with no confident D gene call. This clonotype was obtained from a female donor with Graves disease. This sample comprised peripheral blood mononuclear cells (PBMCs), obtained when the disease was refractory, from a patient treated with antithyroid drugs. This receptor has the CDR3 CASSGSRNPKLEQYF. The DNA sequence follows: TGCGCCAGCAGTGGTTCCAGGAACCCTAAACTCGAGCAGTACTTC.